The next 7 T cell receptor beta chains were all read from a single sample in a study of memory CD4+ T cells and cytomegalovirus serostatus. Profiling relied on immunoSEQ multiplex PCR, and the TCRdb table lists in-frame clones only, not all of them. This sample carries about 56,000 clones, 82% of them seen once, and the ten largest clones take less than 0.5%. Single viable CD3+CD4+CD8-CD45RO+ cells were sorted as the memory CD4+ T cells. Sequenced input: memory CD4+ T cells from blood. The source of these receptors is an adult in good health and CMV-seronegative.

The chain carries TRBV10-3 and TRBJ1-2; 9 bases match TRBD1. CDR3 length: 12 residues. V was pared by 9 bases and J by 7 bases, with 6 bases of the junction left unmatched. CDR1 ENHRY and CDR2 SYGVKD come from the germline V gene. This chain's CDR3 is CAIRTGEGGYTF. CDR3 bases: TGTGCCATAAGGACAGGGGAGGGTGGCTACACCTTC.

V gene TRBV28 combines with J gene TRBJ1-1; D gene ambiguous. V lost 3 bases to trimming and J lost 5 bases, with 7 bases between them. The CDR3 length is 12 residues. CDR1 and CDR2 from the germline V gene are MDHEN and SYDVKM. The CDR3 is CASSLARTEAFF. In nucleotides, the CDR3 is TGTGCCAGCAGTTTGGCAAGGACTGAAGCTTTCTTT.

The chain combines TRBV7-3 with TRBJ1-1; D is unclear. The CDR3 covers 13 residues. V lost 2 bases and J lost 1, with 5 bases in between. Germline loops: CDR1 SGHTA, CDR2 FQGTGA. The DNA for the CDR3 is TGTGCCAGCAGCTTACAAGCGAACACTGAAGCTTTCTTT. Encoded protein: CASSLQANTEAFF.

J is TRBJ1-5 and V is TRBV27; 7 nucleotides align to TRBD1. V lost 5 bases to trimming and J lost 0 bases; unmatched junction nucleotides: 4. The CDR3 length is 15 residues. The germline V gene has CDR1 MNHEY and CDR2 SMNVEV (reference sequence). This CDR3 is CASSPGQYSNQPQHF. CDR3 DNA: TGTGCCAGCAGTCCGGGACAGTATAGCAATCAGCCCCAGCATTTT.

The chain joins TRBV29-1 to TRBJ1-2; TRBD1 matches 7 bases. Trimming at V came to 6 bases and at J to 1 base, leaving 5 bases not matched to a gene. In germline, CDR1 is SQVTM, CDR2 ANQGSEA. The CDR3 has 13 amino acids. CDR3 nucleotides: TGCAGCGTCCAGGGGGGGGGTAACTATGGCTACACCTTC. It translates to CSVQGGGNYGYTF.

The genes are TRBV28 and TRBJ1-6; possibly TRBD1 for D (6 bases). The CDR3 sequence is 16 residues long. CDR1 MDHEN and CDR2 SYDVKM come from the germline V gene. V lost 7 bases to trimming and J lost 2 bases, with 15 bases between them. CDR3 sequence: CASINRDKAYNSPLHF. CDR3 bases: TGTGCCAGCATAAACAGGGATAAGGCCTATAATTCACCCCTCCACTTT.

The chain employs TRBV7-2 and TRBJ2-5, with 7 bases lining up with TRBD2. This CDR3 contains 12 residues. CDR1 is SGHTA and CDR2 is FQGNSA in the germline V gene. Germline trimming cut 8 bases from V and 7 bases from J; bases unmatched to any gene: 7. The CDR3 DNA follows: TGTGCCAGCGGCGGGGGAAGGGGGACCCAGTACTTC. This codes for CASGGGRGTQYF. Together with reference TRBV7-2 and TRBJ2-5, the CDR3 gives the full variable domain: GAGVSQSPSNKVTEKGKDVELRCDPISGHTALYWYRQSLGQGLEFLIYFQGNSAPDKSGLPSDRFSAERTGGSVSTLTIQRTQQEDSAVYLCASGGGRGTQYFGPGTRLLVL.